The clone carrying this T cell receptor beta chain was recorded only once. The germline V and J ends were trimmed by 6 bases and 6 bases, with 10 bases remaining between them. CDR1 and CDR2 (germline): ENHRY, SYGVKD. The CDR3 is 12 amino acids. This specimen comes from a study of shared clonotypes between healthy human individuals. Sequenced by immunoSEQ multiplex PCR; TCRdb stores in-frame clones only, minus some. This table holds about 2.4 million clones, more than 80% found once. Sequencing was done on a sample of naive CD4+ T cells sorted from blood. Subset defined: CD45RA+ positively selected. The sequence was obtained from a man in his late teens or twenties in good health. The chain links TRBV10-3 to TRBJ2-3, with a tentative D call TRBD1 (6 bases). CDR3 in amino acids: CAISDTGDTQYF. DNA of the CDR3: TGTGCCATCAGCGACACAGGGGATACGCAGTATTTT.